These 21 T cell receptor beta chains originate from one sample sequenced in a study of tumor and adjacent non-tumor tissue in lung cancer. RNA was extracted from bulk tissue without any cell sorting. Three rounds of nested PCR, following a modified ARM-PCR protocol, produced the TCRbeta library. TCRdb re-analysed the multiplex PCR reads in MiXCR, keeping a single row per CDR3 protein. The data show fewer than 130,000 distinct CDR3 sequences, nearly 85% seen once. Material: lung tumor tissue. These TCRs come from a man between 70 and 80 years old with non-small cell lung cancer.

On this clonotype: One end of the junction does not line up with germline, which may come from a read error. J is TRBJ1-4 and V is TRBV29-1, with TRBD1 matching 9 bases. The V gene's germline CDR1 is SQVTM and CDR2 ANQGSEA. CDR3 length: 13 amino acids. CDR3 region: CSVGQGGGEKPFF. CDR3 nucleotide sequence: TGCAGCGTTGGACAGGGGGGCGGTGAAAAACCGTTTTTT.

There are a few counts of this clonotype. V and J are TRBV11-3 and TRBJ2-1; 10 positions match TRBD2. The length of the CDR3 is 17 residues. V shed 5 bases and J 15 bases; nucleotides not matched to a gene: 22. In germline, CDR1 is SGHNT, CDR2 YENEEA. The DNA of the CDR3 is TGTGCCAGCAGCCTCCTAGGGGCTAGCGGGGGCTACAATAAGCTGTTCTTC. Protein: CASSLLGASGGYNKLFF.

J is TRBJ2-3 and V is TRBV4-2, with D unclear. Between the trimmed V and J ends, which lost 2 bases and 4 bases, there was a span of 16 bases. Germline V lookup: CDR1 LGHNA, CDR2 YNFKEQ. The CDR3 length is 16 residues. The CDR3 sequence: CASSQPTHPESDTQYF. The DNA for the CDR3 is TGTGCCAGCAGCCAACCAACACACCCTGAGTCAGATACGCAGTATTTT.

As to this clonotype: The junction differs from germline at one of its ends, possibly a read error. The rearrangement uses TRBV4-1 and TRBJ2-7; D is unresolved. This CDR3 comprises 12 residues. CDR1 is MGHRA, CDR2 YSYEKL, per germline. The CDR3 is CASSQSLHEEYF. In DNA form, the CDR3 reads TGCGCCAGCAGCCAATCCTTACACGAGGAGTATTTC.

A remark on this clonotype: The conserved closing phenylalanine or tryptophan is absent in this CDR3, likely reflecting a read error. The chain carries TRBV4-2 and TRBJ2-7, with 8 bases matching TRBD1. The CDR3 runs 14 residues. The germline V gene encodes CDR1 LGHNA and CDR2 YNFKEQ. CDR3 region: CASNQGQGLYEQYL. The CDR3 nucleotides read TGTGCGAGCAACCAAGGACAGGGTCTCTACGAGCAGTACCTC.

This clonotype was detected many times. The genes are TRBV11-2 and TRBJ2-4, with D possibly matching TRBD1 (5 bases). The CDR3 consists of 17 residues. V dropped 1 base and J dropped 0 bases, with 13 bases sitting between them. Looked up from germline, CDR1 is SGHAT and CDR2 is FQNNGV. The CDR3 DNA is TGTGCCAGCAGCTTAGGGGGCCCATTACTAGCCAAAAACATTCAGTACTTC. This gives the protein CASSLGGPLLAKNIQYF.

Turning to this clonotype: The junction does not match germline at one end; this may be a read error. This chain links TRBV5-4 with TRBJ2-1, with D perhaps matching TRBD1 or TRBD2 (5 bases each). The CDR3 consists of 15 residues. The germline CDR1 and CDR2 sequences are SGHNT and YYREEE (reference sequence). In DNA form, the CDR3 reads TGTGCCAGCAGCTTTCGGGGCAGGGTGGGGGATGAGCAGATCTTC. It is translated as CASSFRGRVGDEQIF.

Turning to this clonotype: Its ends do not fully match the called genes, so a read error is possible. The chain combines TRBV5-4 with TRBJ1-6; D is perhaps TRBD1 (6 bases). The CDR3 loop spans 17 amino acids. Germline V lookup: CDR1 SGHNT, CDR2 YYREEE (reference sequence). Written as DNA, the CDR3 is TGTGCCAGCAGCACCGGGATAGGGGGAGGGATTAATTCATCCCTCCACTTT. Protein: CASSTGIGGGINSSLHF.

This clonotype was seen a few times. V usage is TRBV12-3 or TRBV12-4 and J usage is TRBJ2-2, with 7 positions matching TRBD2. J gave up 9 bases and V 6 bases, and 10 bases lay outside the gene matches. The CDR3 contains 14 residues. The CDR3 is CASSWTSEGRELFF. The CDR3 nucleotides are TGTGCCAGCAGCTGGACTAGTGAGGGGAGGGAGCTGTTTTTT.

Comment on this clonotype: Its ends do not fully match the called genes, so a read error is possible. The chain couples TRBV20-1 to TRBJ2-5; 10 bases line up with TRBD2. The germline V gene encodes CDR1 DFQATT and CDR2 SNEGSKA (reference sequence). The CDR3 consists of 15 residues. The CDR3 spells CNAGPELAGQETQYF. The CDR3 DNA sequence: TGCAATGCTGGCCCGGAACTAGCGGGACAAGAGACCCAGTACTTC.

This clonotype has ten or more counts. This chain links TRBV5-1 with TRBJ2-5; 9 nucleotides line up with TRBD1. The germline CDR1 and CDR2 sequences are SGHRS and YFSETQ. The CDR3 runs 11 residues. V shed 7 bases, J shed 14 bases, and the junction held 9 bases outside the gene matches. CDR3 loop: CASRNQGQGYF. The DNA of the CDR3 is TGCGCCAGCCGCAACCAGGGACAGGGCTACTTC.

A remark on this clonotype: This CDR3 fails to terminate in the conserved phenylalanine or tryptophan, so it likely reflects a read error. The DNA is omitted, as the CDR3 cannot be located on it reliably, and the CDR3 follows TCRdb's listing. This sequence joins TRBV20-1 and TRBJ2-7; TRBD2 is taken as the D call from the table, unchecked against the DNA. With termini counted, the CDR3 has 11 amino acids. CDR1 is DFQATT, CDR2 SNEGSKA, per germline (reference sequence). The CDR3 is CSARTGGEQHY.

This clonotype appeared a single time. One end of the junction fails to match germline, which may point to a read error. The J gene is TRBJ1-2, the V gene TRBV10-1; D gene uncertain. Germline lookup yields CDR1 WNHNN and CDR2 SYGVQD (reference sequence). This CDR3 has 13 residues. Here the CDR3 DNA reads TGCGCCAGCAATGGTAACCGATACTATGGCTACATCTTC. Protein product: CASNGNRYYGYIF.

Of note for this clonotype: At one boundary the junction diverges from the germline segment, which might be a read error. The chain recombines TRBV5-4 with TRBJ2-2; D assignment may be TRBD1 or TRBD2 (5 bases each). Germline V gene sequence: CDR1 SGHNT, CDR2 YYREEE (reference sequence). The CDR3 contains 17 residues. The CDR3 loop reads CASSLRPGIGIPGELLF. DNA for the CDR3: TGTGCCAGCAGCTTACGGCCAGGGATAGGAATCCCCGGGGAGCTGTTATTT.

As for this clonotype: A junction end diverges from the germline sequence, so it may reflect a read error. The J gene is TRBJ2-1, the V gene TRBV6-1; possible D gene TRBD2, 6 bases. This CDR3 has 17 residues. Per germline, CDR1 MNHNS and CDR2 SASEGT. As DNA, the CDR3 is TGTGCCAGCAGTGAAGATGTGGGACTCTTCGGCTACATTGAGCAGTTCTTC. Its translation: CASSEDVGLFGYIEQFF.

Notes on this clonotype: Relative to the germline gene, one junction end is altered; a read error may explain this. The V gene is TRBV7-3, the J gene TRBJ2-2; D gene ambiguous. The CDR3 sequence is 12 residues long. From germline, CDR1 is SGHTA and CDR2 FQGTGA. The CDR3 loop is CANSLAPGELFF. The CDR3 nucleotides are TGTGCCAACAGCTTAGCCCCCGGGGAGCTGTTTTTT.

To note about this clonotype: The junction and the germline gene differ at one end; a read error may be behind it. CDR3 in amino acids: CASRGTHVEQYF. In DNA, the CDR3 is TGTGCCAGCAGAGGCACCCACGTGGAGCAATATTTC. The chain carries TRBV10-3 and TRBJ2-7; D gene ambiguous. The germline V gene encodes CDR1 ENHRY and CDR2 SYGVKD. The CDR3 length is 12 residues.

About this clonotype: Sequence at one end of the junction differs from germline and may be a read error. This chain links TRBV5-1 with TRBJ2-5, with 10 bases aligning to TRBD2. The CDR3 is made up of 16 amino acids. From germline, CDR1 is SGHRS and CDR2 YFSETQ. The CDR3 loop is CASSLGLAGAGETQCF. For the CDR3, the DNA is TGCGCCAGCAGCTTGGGGCTAGCGGGGGCTGGAGAGACCCAGTGCTTC. Complete variable domain (other parts from reference TRBV5-1 and TRBJ2-5): KAGVTQTPRYLIKTRGQQVTLSCSPISGHRSVSWYQQTPGQGLQFLFEYFSETQRNKGNFPGRFSGRQFSNSRSEMNVSTLELGDSALYLCASSLGLAGAGETQCFGPGTRLLVL.

As to this clonotype: A read error may account for a junction end that differs from germline. CDR3 sequence reads: CVSSESKQTADTQYF. In DNA, the CDR3 is TGCGTCAGCAGTGAGTCTAAACAGACCGCAGATACGCAGTATTTT. The chain carries TRBV10-1 and TRBJ2-3; D remains ambiguous. The CDR3 spans 15 residues. CDR1 is WNHNN and CDR2 is SYGVQD in the germline V gene (reference sequence).

On this clonotype itself: The junction departs from the called germline gene at one end, perhaps through a read error. The chain carries TRBV14 and TRBJ1-6; D unresolved. The CDR3 is made up of 12 amino acids. Germline CDR1 and CDR2: SGHDN and FVKESK. The chain's CDR3 is CASSRGRSPLQF. CDR3 nucleotide sequence: TGCGCCAGCAGCCGCGGGAGGTCACCCCTCCAGTTT.

The gene calls are TRBV20-1 and TRBJ2-7; D gene uncertain. In germline, CDR1 is DFQATT, CDR2 SNEGSKA (reference sequence). This CDR3 is built from 13 residues. The V end was cut by 4 bases, the J end by 1 base, with 11 bases between. DNA for the CDR3: TGCAGTGCTATCACGTCCTATTCCTACGAGCAGTACTTC. It translates to CSAITSYSYEQYF.